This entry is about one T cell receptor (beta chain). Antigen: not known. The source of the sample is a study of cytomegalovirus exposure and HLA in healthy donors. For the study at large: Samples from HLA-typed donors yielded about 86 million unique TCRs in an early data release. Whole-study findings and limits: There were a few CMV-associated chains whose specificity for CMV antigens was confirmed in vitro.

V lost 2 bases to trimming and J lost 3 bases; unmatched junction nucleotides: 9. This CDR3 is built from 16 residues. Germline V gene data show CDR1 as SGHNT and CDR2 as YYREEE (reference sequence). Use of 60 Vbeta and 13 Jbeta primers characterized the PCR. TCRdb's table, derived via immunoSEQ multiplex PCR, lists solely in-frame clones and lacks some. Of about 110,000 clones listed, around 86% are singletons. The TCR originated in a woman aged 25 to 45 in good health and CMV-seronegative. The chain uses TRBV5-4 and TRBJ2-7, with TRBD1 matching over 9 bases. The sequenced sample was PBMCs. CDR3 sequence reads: CASSLAGTGSVYEQYF. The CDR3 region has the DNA TGTGCCAGCAGCTTAGCCGGGACAGGGAGCGTCTACGAGCAGTACTTC.